A single sample is the source of the 8 T cell receptor beta chains below, sequenced in a study of OX40 agonist ivuxolimab in advanced cancers. The assay was immunoSEQ multiplex PCR, and TCRdb's table has in-frame clones only and misses some. Here the sample spans about 13,000 clones, roughly two thirds being singletons. The sequenced sample was CD4+ or CD8+ T cells sorted from blood, obtained in a trial of the OX40 agonist ivuxolimab. The receptors were gathered from an adult with an advanced solid tumor such as melanoma, head and neck, liver or kidney cancer.

This clone is medium-sized in the sample. The rearrangement uses TRBV28 and TRBJ1-2, with D unclear. Germline-derived CDR1 and CDR2 are MDHEN and SYDVKM. The CDR3 contains 13 residues. V lost 3 bases, J lost 3 bases, and 8 bases lay in between. The CDR3 coding sequence is TGTGCCAGCAGTTTTGCGGACTACTATGGCTACACCTTC. It yields the protein CASSFADYYGYTF.

This clone was seen just once. The CDR3 protein is CASGRQGGPYGYTF. CDR3 DNA sequence: TGTGCCAGCGGGCGACAGGGGGGTCCATATGGCTACACCTTC. The rearrangement joins TRBV7-2 to TRBJ1-2; 9 bases are shared with TRBD1. V was pared by 8 bases and J by 5 bases, with 9 bases of the junction left unmatched. Looked up from germline, CDR1 is SGHTA and CDR2 is FQGNSA. CDR3 size: 14 residues.

The J gene is TRBJ2-7, the V gene TRBV28; perhaps TRBD2 as D (6 bases). V was shortened by 2 bases and J by 5 bases, with 7 bases between the two germline ends. This CDR3 comprises 12 residues. CDR1 is MDHEN, CDR2 SYDVKM, per germline. CDR3 in amino acids: CASSLAGNEQYF. CDR3 coding DNA: TGTGCCAGCAGTTTAGCGGGGAACGAGCAGTACTTC. The full variable domain, in which reference TRBV28 and TRBJ2-7 provide the parts outside the CDR3, is DVKVTQSSRYLVKRTGEKVFLECVQDMDHENMFWYRQDPGLGLRLIYFSYDVKMKEKGDIPEGYSVSREKKERFSLILESASTNQTSMYLCASSLAGNEQYFGPGTRLTVT.

This chain connects TRBV9 to TRBJ1-5; weak D call: TRBD1 (6 bases). V lost 0 bases to trimming and J lost 11 bases, with 15 bases between them. The germline V gene encodes CDR1 SGDLS and CDR2 YYNGEE. The CDR3 has 14 amino acids. CDR3 sequence: CASSVGGGGGAQHF. The CDR3 region has the DNA TGTGCCAGCAGCGTAGGCGGGGGCGGAGGGGCCCAGCATTTT.

The chain combines TRBV21-1 with TRBJ2-1; the DNA was not compared with TRBD1, the D call given in the table. TRBV21-1 is recorded as a pseudogene. CDR3 length: 15 residues. Here the CDR3 reads CASSKPYRGSNEQFF. CDR3 nucleotides: TGTGCCAGCAGCAAACCCTACAGGGGATCCAATGAGCAGTTCTTC.

The rearrangement joins TRBV6-5 to TRBJ1-1; D gene ambiguous. V lost 2 bases to trimming and J lost 3 bases, with 10 bases between them. Germline assignment: CDR1 MNHEY and CDR2 SVGAGI. The CDR3 loop spans 14 amino acids. This CDR3 reads CASSYQESDTEAFF. The CDR3 DNA reads TGTGCCAGCAGTTACCAGGAATCGGACACTGAAGCTTTCTTT.

The J gene is TRBJ1-4, the V gene TRBV9, with D tentatively TRBD1 (5 bases). Per germline, CDR1 SGDLS and CDR2 YYNGEE. V lost 4 bases and J lost 8, with 18 bases in between. The CDR3 covers 15 residues. CDR3: CASSPSGFRAEKLFF. The CDR3 nucleotides read TGTGCCAGCAGCCCTTCAGGGTTCAGGGCGGAAAAACTGTTTTTT.

On this clone itself: One base away lies a much larger clone, so this may be a sequencing read error. At the DNA level, this CDR3 is encoded by other sequences in the same sample as well. CDR3 region: CASSLDRNQPQHF. The DNA for the CDR3 is TGTGCCAGCAGCTTAGACAGGAATCAGCCCCAGCATTTT. The genes are TRBV7-6 and TRBJ1-5; TRBD1 might be the D (5 bases). Trimming cost V 1 base and J 4 bases, with 5 bases left between them. Germline CDR1 is SGHVS and CDR2 is FNYEAQ. The CDR3 is made up of 13 amino acids.